One and the same sample provided the 22 T cell receptor beta chains below, sequenced in a study of naive and memory T cell subsets. Study-level results: Naive repertoires, especially CD8, held a few larger clonotypes, possibly memory cells re-expressing CD45RA.

An equimolar mix of two oligonucleotides served as the beta constant-region primer for TRBC1 and TRBC2. Four rounds of PCR amplified the ligated cDNA using nested alpha and beta constant-region primers plus SP2. TCRdb ran MiXCR on the UMI-ligation and nested PCR reads and lists one entry per CDR3 protein. The table lists approximately 100,000 distinct CDR3 sequences, roughly 14% of them singletons. No cognate antigen is known for these TCRs. The sequencing input was naive CD8+ T cells from blood. The receptors shown here come from a human donor in good health.

In this sample, this clonotype turned up a few times. The chain couples TRBV29-1 to TRBJ1-1; 7 nucleotides line up with TRBD1. Per germline, CDR1 SQVTM and CDR2 ANQGSEA. This CDR3 is 15 amino acids long. Trimming at V came to 5 bases and at J to 0 bases, leaving 9 bases not matched to a gene. CDR3 DNA sequence: TGCAGCGTTTCACAGGGGTACGAAATGAACACTGAAGCTTTCTTT. Residues: CSVSQGYEMNTEAFF.

The chain combines TRBV29-1 with TRBJ1-3, with 11 bases lining up with TRBD1. The CDR3 consists of 14 residues. Per germline, CDR1 SQVTM and CDR2 ANQGSEA. Losses at the gene ends were 6 bases for V and 2 bases for J; bases not matched to a gene: 3. CDR3 DNA: TGCAGCGTGGAGGACAGGGGGCCTGGAAACACCATATATTTT. Translating gives CSVEDRGPGNTIYF.

This clonotype has just a few counts. The V gene is TRBV12-3 or TRBV12-4, the J gene TRBJ2-1; D is possibly TRBD1 or TRBD2 (5 bases each). The ends were cut back, 3 bases at V and 5 bases at J, with 14 bases in the middle. The CDR3 extends over 15 amino acids. The CDR3 nucleotides are TGTGCCAGCAGTTTGATCGGGGCAGGGAACAATGAGCAGTTCTTC. This translates into CASSLIGAGNNEQFF.

J is TRBJ2-5 and V is TRBV7-2, with TRBD1 matching 11 bases. This CDR3 has 14 amino acids. The ends lost 5 bases at V and 4 bases at J; junction bases unmatched: 3. CDR1 is SGHTA, CDR2 FQGNSA, per germline. The CDR3 coding sequence is TGTGCCAGCAGCGGACAGGGGGCCGGAGAGACCCAGTACTTC. Translating it yields CASSGQGAGETQYF.

This clonotype appeared a few times. V usage is TRBV27 and J usage is TRBJ2-7; D call uncertain. Germline V gene lookup returns CDR1 MNHEY and CDR2 SMNVEV (reference sequence). The ends were cut back, 5 bases at V and 3 bases at J, with 11 bases in the middle. The CDR3 is 13 amino acids. The CDR3 loop is CASSRKSFYEQYF. The CDR3 coding sequence is TGTGCCAGCAGTCGGAAAAGCTTCTACGAGCAGTACTTC.

This clonotype has a count of ten or more. The J gene is TRBJ2-1, the V gene TRBV20-1; 9 bases are a match to TRBD1. V was pared by 0 bases and J by 9 bases, with 9 bases of the junction left unmatched. Per germline, CDR1 DFQATT and CDR2 SNEGSKA (reference sequence). The length of the CDR3 is 15 residues. CDR3 amino acids: CSARDPGQGNLEQFF. In DNA form, the CDR3 reads TGCAGTGCTAGAGATCCGGGACAGGGTAATCTTGAGCAGTTCTTC.

The V gene is TRBV9, the J gene TRBJ2-1; 7 nucleotides line up with TRBD1. The CDR3 runs to 14 residues. J was trimmed by 6 bases and V by 0 bases; bases with no gene match: 3. Germline V lookup: CDR1 SGDLS, CDR2 YYNGEE. The chain's CDR3 is CASSVGDRINEQFF. The DNA of the CDR3 is TGTGCCAGCAGCGTAGGGGACAGAATCAATGAGCAGTTCTTC.

The chain uses TRBV29-1 and TRBJ2-3; TRBD2 might be the D (6 bases). The CDR3 spans 15 residues. V gave up 4 bases and J gave up 4 bases, with 18 bases separating them. Looked up from germline, CDR1 is SQVTM and CDR2 is ANQGSEA. The CDR3 DNA is TGCAGCGTTGTCGGCGGGGACGGGTTCGCAGATACGCAGTATTTT. Its translation: CSVVGGDGFADTQYF.

The CDR3 nucleotides are TGTGCCAGCAGTTTCCGACAGCTTTTAGGGCCAGATACGCAGTATTTT. It translates to CASSFRQLLGPDTQYF. The chain joins TRBV27 to TRBJ2-3; weak D call: TRBD1 (5 bases). From germline, CDR1 is MNHEY and CDR2 SMNVEV (reference sequence). The CDR3 length is 16 residues. Trimming took 3 bases from V and 4 from J, leaving 17 bases between them.

The chain couples TRBV6-6 to TRBJ1-1; tentative D call: TRBD1 (6 bases). V dropped 4 bases and J dropped 0 bases, with 21 bases sitting between them. This CDR3 is built from 18 residues. Germline V lookup: CDR1 MNHNY, CDR2 SVGAGI (reference sequence). The CDR3 DNA reads as TGTGCCAGCAGTTTTCCACAGGGACCCGCTCCGATGAACACTGAAGCTTTCTTT. Protein product: CASSFPQGPAPMNTEAFF.

A few counts support this clonotype. V and J are TRBV20-1 and TRBJ2-3; 9 bases line up with TRBD2. Losses at the gene ends were 6 bases for V and 6 bases for J; bases not matched to a gene: 7. The CDR3 runs 13 residues. The germline V gene has CDR1 DFQATT and CDR2 SNEGSKA (reference sequence). The CDR3, as DNA: TGCAGTGCCACATTAGCGGGGGTGGATACGCAGTATTTT. Its translation: CSATLAGVDTQYF.

About this clonotype: It may be a read error: a sequence one base away is much more abundant. V and J are TRBV7-2 and TRBJ2-1; D might be TRBD1 or TRBD2, each matching 5 bases. Germline V lookup: CDR1 SGHTA, CDR2 FQGNSA. The CDR3 totals 14 residues. V was trimmed by 5 bases and J by 5 bases, leaving 13 bases between them. The CDR3 DNA sequence: TGTACCAGCAGCCCCCAGTCGGGGCACAATGAGCAGTTCTTC. Residues: CTSSPQSGHNEQFF.

This clonotype was detected only a few times. The V call is TRBV4-3, the J call TRBJ2-1; unclear D gene. The length of the CDR3 is 12 residues. Looked up from germline, CDR1 is LGHNA and CDR2 is YSLEER. Trimming took off 0 bases at V and 10 bases at J, with 7 bases between the two ends. The CDR3 is CASSQDGLEQFF. The CDR3 nucleotides read TGCGCCAGCAGCCAAGATGGGCTGGAGCAGTTCTTC.

There are many counts of this clonotype. The chain couples TRBV4-1 to TRBJ2-7, with D unclear. Trimming took 0 bases from V and 6 from J, leaving 12 bases between them. This CDR3 is built from 14 residues. CDR1 MGHRA and CDR2 YSYEKL come from the germline V gene. CDR3 protein: CASSQEFSSSEQYF. CDR3 sequence (DNA): TGCGCCAGCAGCCAAGAATTTTCGAGTTCCGAGCAGTACTTC.

This clonotype has a handful of counts. The V gene is TRBV25-1, the J gene TRBJ2-3; tentatively, D is TRBD1 (5 bases). Germline V gene data show CDR1 as MGHDK and CDR2 as SYGVNS. The CDR3 runs 18 residues. With 2 bases removed from V and 0 bases from J, the gap between germline ends came to 18 bases. CDR3 nucleotides: TGTGCCAGCAGTGAACCCGGAGAAGGGGATATGAGCACAGATACGCAGTATTTT. Encoded protein: CASSEPGEGDMSTDTQYF.

The J gene is TRBJ1-1, the V gene TRBV5-1; no firm D call. The ends were cut back, 1 base at V and 0 bases at J, with 7 bases in the middle. This CDR3 comprises 14 residues. Germline loops: CDR1 SGHRS, CDR2 YFSETQ. CDR3 loop: CASSLYQMNTEAFF. In nucleotides, the CDR3 is TGCGCCAGCAGCTTGTATCAGATGAACACTGAAGCTTTCTTT.

The rearrangement joins TRBV6-2 or TRBV6-3 to TRBJ1-5; D remains ambiguous. The length of the CDR3 is 14 residues. V shed 2 bases and J shed 4 bases, with 9 bases lying between them. CDR1 and CDR2 from the germline V gene are MNHEY and SVGEGT. The CDR3 protein is CASSYRDSNQPQHF. For the CDR3, the DNA is TGTGCCAGCAGTTACAGGGATTCGAATCAGCCCCAGCATTTT.

The V and J genes are TRBV11-3 and TRBJ2-7; 8 bases are a match to TRBD2. There are 12 residues in the CDR3. V was clipped by 5 bases and J by 11 bases; unmatched bases: 8. Germline assignment: CDR1 SGHNT and CDR2 YENEEA. CDR3 sequence (DNA): TGTGCCAGCAGCGCTGGGACTAGGGGGGAGTACTTC. It translates to CASSAGTRGEYF.

In this sample, this clonotype turned up a few times. V is TRBV29-1 and J is TRBJ2-2; 7 nucleotides match TRBD1. The germline V gene has CDR1 SQVTM and CDR2 ANQGSEA. Trimming took 5 bases from V and 1 from J; bases not matched to a gene: 13. This CDR3 comprises 17 residues. Here the CDR3 DNA reads TGCAGCGTTAAAACCGTGACAGGGACGGGGAACACCGGGGAGCTGTTTTTT. Translation: CSVKTVTGTGNTGELFF.

In its sample, this clonotype was seen a few times. The V call is TRBV13, the J call TRBJ2-7; weak D call: TRBD2 (5 bases). The germline gives CDR1 PRHDT, CDR2 FYEKMQ (reference sequence). The CDR3 contains 14 residues. V lost 0 bases, J lost 4 bases, and 10 bases lay in between. CDR3: CASSLGPRAYEQYF. CDR3 in DNA: TGTGCCAGCAGCTTAGGGCCGAGGGCTTACGAGCAGTACTTC.

This clonotype was seen a few times. The V and J genes are TRBV7-9 and TRBJ1-1; D is unclear. The V end lost 2 bases, the J end lost 6 bases, and 19 bases lay between the germline ends. The CDR3 is 16 residues long. Germline assignment: CDR1 SEHNR and CDR2 FQNEAQ (reference sequence). DNA of the CDR3: TGTGCCAGCAGCTTATTCCCCCACGGGCTGCGTCCTGAAGCTTTCTTT. Its protein product is CASSLFPHGLRPEAFF.

V gene TRBV2 combines with J gene TRBJ1-1, with D maybe TRBD1 (6 bases). CDR3 length: 13 residues. V lost 7 bases, J lost 2 bases, and 11 bases lay in between. Germline V lookup: CDR1 SNHLY, CDR2 FYNNEI. The CDR3 is CASTLGGNTEAFF. The CDR3 coding sequence is TGTGCCAGCACCCTAGGGGGTAACACTGAAGCTTTCTTT. Looking up the rest from reference TRBV2 and TRBJ1-1 gives the full variable domain: EPEVTQTPSHQVTQMGQEVILRCVPISNHLYFYWYRQILGQKVEFLVSFYNNEISEKSEIFDDQFSVERPDGSNFTLKIRSTKLEDSAMYFCASTLGGNTEAFFGQGTRLTVV.